This T cell receptor beta chain was captured by sequencing in a study of shared clonotypes between healthy human individuals. General observations from the study: It was observed that roughly 5.1% of naive CD4 clonotypes were shared across four donors.

Concerning this clone itself: The antigen remains unidentified.

Looked up from germline, CDR1 is MDHEN and CDR2 is SYDVKM. The CDR3 totals 14 residues. Losses at the gene ends were 4 bases for V and 5 bases for J; bases not matched to a gene: 7. Libraries were prepared by immunoSEQ multiplex PCR; TCRdb keeps only in-frame clonotypes and omits some of them. The sample lists about 1 million clones, roughly 80% occurring once. Sequencing was carried out using memory CD4+ T cells sorted from blood. Indicated subset: CD45RA-negative fraction. The chain couples TRBV28 to TRBJ1-2; the match to TRBD1 covers 7 bases. The source of this sequence is a man between 18 and 29 years old in good health. The CDR3 DNA sequence: TGTGCCAGCAGTTCCGGGACAGCCCTATATGGCTACACCTTC. This translates into CASSSGTALYGYTF.